The rows below give T cell receptor beta chains drawn from one sample of a study of T-cell memory formation after mild COVID-19. One entry per CDR3 protein, called by TCRdb with MiXCR from the 5' RACE reads. The data contain about 270,000 distinct CDR3 sequences, roughly 14% of them singletons. Material for sequencing was PBMCs or a T cell subset sorted from them (not recorded which). Receptors originate from an adult woman who had mild COVID-19 (a few samples of this study predate the infection). Cell type and time point are not known. Both conserved end residues are part of each CDR3. The D gene is left open where the match is weak. Clone sizes are given selectively: once, few, many, or a class where the clone is expanded.

size	V	J	D	CDR3	DNA
many	TRBV6-2/TRBV6-3	TRBJ1-1	-	CASSDPGWSTEAFF	TGTGCCAGCAGCGACCCGGGGTGGAGCACTGAAGCTTTCTTT
many	TRBV7-6	TRBJ2-1	TRBD2	CASSLGAGGTLGNEQFF	TGTGCCAGCAGCTTGGGAGCGGGGGGGACGCTGGGCAATGAGCAGTTCTTC
-	TRBV7-3	TRBJ2-3	TRBD1	CASSATGAQRTDTQYF	TGTGCCAGCAGCGCCACAGGGGCCCAACGCACAGATACGCAGTATTTT
few	TRBV11-2	TRBJ2-1	TRBD2	CASSLRLAGGEQFF	TGTGCCAGCAGCCTAAGACTAGCGGGAGGGGAGCAGTTCTTC
-	TRBV12-3/TRBV12-4	TRBJ2-3	-	CASSLAAGLKDTQYF	TGTGCCAGCAGTTTAGCGGCAGGGCTGAAAGATACGCAGTATTTT
few	TRBV4-1	TRBJ2-3	TRBD2	CASSQAFSGGADTQYF	TGCGCCAGCAGCCAAGCATTTAGCGGGGGGGCAGATACGCAGTATTTT
-	TRBV9	TRBJ2-3	-	CASSVGVARGSDTQYF	TGTGCCAGCAGCGTAGGAGTAGCGAGAGGGTCAGATACGCAGTATTTT
few	TRBV15	TRBJ1-1	TRBD1	CATSRDRGRWTEAFF	TGTGCCACCAGCAGGGACAGGGGAAGGTGGACTGAAGCTTTCTTT
few	TRBV7-6	TRBJ2-7	TRBD2	CASSLAGTSGNYEQYF	TGTGCCAGCAGCTTAGCAGGGACTAGCGGTAACTACGAGCAGTACTTC
-	TRBV20-1	TRBJ1-5	TRBD1	CSAGTAYSNQPQHF	TGCAGTGCTGGGACAGCTTATAGCAATCAGCCCCAGCATTTT
-	TRBV5-1	TRBJ1-4	TRBD1	CASSLLGQGNEKLFF	TGCGCCAGCAGCTTACTTGGACAGGGTAATGAAAAACTGTTTTTT
few	TRBV27	TRBJ1-1	-	CASSLYRQTEAFF	TGTGCCAGCAGTTTATATCGACAAACTGAAGCTTTCTTT
few	TRBV24-1	TRBJ2-1	TRBD2	CATSDPRTSGNHNEQFF	TGTGCCACCAGTGACCCCCGGACTAGCGGGAACCACAATGAGCAGTTCTTC
few	TRBV29-1	TRBJ2-3	-	CSVGQNTDTQYF	TGCAGCGTTGGACAGAACACAGATACGCAGTATTTT
-	TRBV20-1	TRBJ2-5	-	CSAREWSEETQYF	TGCAGTGCTAGAGAGTGGTCCGAAGAGACCCAGTACTTC
few	TRBV3-1	TRBJ2-7	-	CASSRRRGDEQYF	TGTGCCAGCAGCCGAAGGAGGGGGGACGAGCAGTACTTC
many	TRBV7-2	TRBJ2-1	TRBD2	CASSRTSGGHNEQFF	TGTGCCAGCAGCCGGACTAGCGGGGGGCACAATGAGCAGTTCTTC
many	TRBV11-2	TRBJ2-1	-	CASSLGGGEQFF	TGTGCCAGCAGCTTAGGGGGCGGTGAGCAGTTCTTC
few	TRBV4-1	TRBJ1-5	TRBD1	CASSRFLTGTVNDQPQHF	TGCGCCAGCAGCAGGTTCCTGACCGGGACAGTCAACGATCAGCCCCAGCATTTT
-	TRBV5-4	TRBJ2-4	-	CASSLDPDLAKNIQYF	TGTGCCAGCAGCTTGGATCCGGATCTAGCCAAAAACATTCAGTACTTC
-	TRBV19	TRBJ2-1	TRBD2	CASSMGSGSINNEQFF	TGTGCCAGTAGTATGGGAAGCGGGAGTATCAACAATGAGCAGTTCTTC
few	TRBV12-3/TRBV12-4	TRBJ1-4	TRBD1	CASSSPGGQGVRTNEKLFF	TGTGCCAGCAGTTCCCCCGGGGGCCAGGGGGTAAGGACTAATGAAAAACTGTTTTTT
-	TRBV12-3/TRBV12-4	TRBJ1-4	-	CASSLGDPNEKLFF	TGTGCCAGCAGCCTTGGGGACCCGAATGAAAAACTGTTTTTT
few	TRBV18	TRBJ1-5	TRBD1	CASSLTGTGGNSNQPQHF	TGTGCCAGCTCATTAACCGGGACAGGGGGCAATAGCAATCAGCCCCAGCATTTT
few	TRBV7-3	TRBJ1-1	-	CASIPGGGGTEAFF	TGTGCCAGCATCCCCGGAGGGGGGGGCACTGAAGCTTTCTTT
few	TRBV7-2	TRBJ2-2	-	CANGGRVNTGELFF	TGTGCCAACGGCGGGCGGGTAAACACCGGGGAGCTGTTTTTT
-	TRBV5-1	TRBJ1-1	-	CASSLELGAVITEAFF	TGCGCCAGCAGCTTGGAGTTGGGGGCGGTCATCACTGAAGCTTTCTTT
few	TRBV15	TRBJ1-1	TRBD1	CATSLGQMNTEAFF	TGTGCCACCAGCTTGGGACAGATGAACACTGAAGCTTTCTTT
-	TRBV12-3/TRBV12-4	TRBJ1-1	TRBD1	CASSPGNRGHGTEAFF	TGTGCCAGCAGTCCCGGGAACAGGGGGCACGGCACTGAAGCTTTCTTT
few	TRBV10-3	TRBJ2-5	-	CAIRDLFVETQYF	TGTGCCATCAGGGACTTATTTGTGGAGACCCAGTACTTC
-	TRBV4-2	TRBJ2-2	TRBD2	CASSQEPAGVSTGELFF	TGTGCCAGCAGCCAAGAGCCAGCGGGAGTGTCCACCGGGGAGCTGTTTTTT
-	TRBV21-1	TRBJ1-6	-	CASSKVQGVRYNSPLHF	TGTGCCAGCAGCAAAGTTCAAGGGGTCCGCTATAATTCACCCCTCCACTTT
-	TRBV19	TRBJ2-1	TRBD2	CASRGAGGPHEQFF	TGTGCCAGTAGGGGAGCGGGAGGGCCCCATGAGCAGTTCTTC
-	TRBV12-3/TRBV12-4	TRBJ2-3	-	CASSTGRQDTQYF	TGTGCCAGCAGCACCGGGCGCCAGGATACGCAGTATTTT
few	TRBV11-3	TRBJ2-1	TRBD2	CASSLREYDEQFF	TGTGCCAGCAGCTTGCGGGAGTACGACGAGCAGTTCTTC
many	TRBV5-1	TRBJ2-7	-	CASSLRVGGNSDEQYF	TGCGCCAGCAGCCTCCGGGTGGGGGGCAATTCCGACGAGCAGTACTTC
many	TRBV9	TRBJ2-3	-	CASSGSTRNSFTDTQYF	TGTGCCAGCAGCGGATCGACTAGAAACTCCTTCACAGATACGCAGTATTTT
-	TRBV3-1	TRBJ1-2	-	CASRAGGRDYGYTF	TGTGCCAGCAGAGCAGGAGGAAGGGACTATGGCTACACCTTC
-	TRBV7-3	TRBJ2-3	TRBD1	CASSWGQGSTDTQYF	TGTGCCAGCAGCTGGGGACAGGGGAGCACAGATACGCAGTATTTT
-	TRBV14	TRBJ1-2	TRBD1	CASSWDSRSYGYTF	TGTGCCAGCAGCTGGGACAGCCGGAGCTATGGCTACACCTTC
-	TRBV6-1	TRBJ2-3	-	CASSGAQTSRTDTQYF	TGTGCCAGCAGTGGGGCCCAGACTAGTCGGACGGATACGCAGTATTTT
-	TRBV10-3	TRBJ1-6	-	CATLGGNNSPLHF	TGTGCCACCCTGGGGGGTAATAATTCACCCCTCCACTTT
few	TRBV12-3/TRBV12-4	TRBJ2-5	TRBD2	CASSLSSSGRMETQYF	TGTGCCAGCAGTTTATCCTCTAGCGGGAGGATGGAGACCCAGTACTTC
few	TRBV7-9	TRBJ2-7	-	CASSVQGGEQYF	TGTGCCAGCAGCGTCCAGGGAGGTGAGCAGTACTTC
few	TRBV25-1	TRBJ2-7	TRBD1	CASSELPGQGYEQYF	TGTGCCAGCAGTGAACTCCCGGGACAGGGCTACGAGCAGTACTTC
-	TRBV2	TRBJ2-5	TRBD2	CASSGKGLAGLTETQYF	TGTGCCAGCAGTGGGAAGGGACTAGCGGGATTGACAGAGACCCAGTACTTC
few	TRBV12-3/TRBV12-4	TRBJ2-7	-	CASSPKIGEQYF	TGTGCCAGCAGTCCAAAAATAGGCGAGCAGTACTTC
few	TRBV9	TRBJ1-2	-	CASSPGVVANYGYTF	TGTGCCAGCAGCCCCGGGGTGGTCGCTAACTATGGCTACACCTTC
few	TRBV20-1	TRBJ2-7	TRBD1	CSASLQGNSYEQYF	TGCAGTGCTAGTTTACAGGGGAATTCCTACGAGCAGTACTTC
few	TRBV5-6	TRBJ2-3	-	CASSFRMVDTQYF	TGTGCCAGCAGCTTTAGGATGGTAGATACGCAGTATTTT
few	TRBV7-3	TRBJ2-7	-	CASSSRGFGEQYF	TGTGCCAGCAGTAGCAGGGGTTTCGGCGAGCAGTACTTC